These T cell receptor beta chains were read from a single sample in a study of shared clonotypes between healthy human individuals. Produced via immunoSEQ multiplex PCR; TCRdb's table is partial and in-frame only. The sample has over a million clones, roughly 96% seen once. Sequenced: naive CD4+ T cells sorted from blood. All receptors derive from a man aged 25 to 40 in good health. CDR3s include the opening cysteine and the closing phenylalanine or tryptophan.

j_call | v_call | cdr3_aa
TRBJ2-7 | TRBV5-6 | CASSLLGSGLTYEQYF
TRBJ2-7 | TRBV28 | CASSYRDSGYGRSEQYF
TRBJ1-5 | TRBV7-2 | CASSLIGGMNQPQHF
TRBJ2-2 | TRBV5-1 | CASSPAAADAGELFF
TRBJ1-5 | TRBV19 | CASSPTEGQFQPQHF
TRBJ2-1 | TRBV10-3 | CAISDLSGRGNEQFF
TRBJ1-5 | TRBV6-1 | CASNRQSTEPQHF
TRBJ2-1 | TRBV9 | CASSVELTGAAGGPSYNEQFF
TRBJ1-1 | TRBV18 | CASIQGANTEAFF
TRBJ2-6 | TRBV7-8 | CASSLIGRGIRLSGANVLTF
TRBJ2-2 | TRBV2 | CASSPLGELFF
TRBJ2-7 | TRBV6-5 | CASSYGLGQAYEQYF
TRBJ1-3 | TRBV28 | CASSPREPLSGNTIYF
TRBJ2-6 | TRBV6-5 | CASSPRGANVLTF
TRBJ2-7 | TRBV5-1 | CASSASGTREEQYF
TRBJ2-7 | TRBV5-1 | CASSLAGTGLYEQYF
TRBJ2-1 | TRBV7-2 | CASSLGRVSHNEQFF
TRBJ1-1 | TRBV29-1 | CSVAPLLRGLATEAFF
TRBJ2-2 | TRBV19 | CASSIAGRAAMAELFF
TRBJ2-3 | TRBV5-1 | CASSLDDTDTQYF
TRBJ2-7 | TRBV27 | CASSLKSGTEQYF
TRBJ2-4 | TRBV7-8 | CASSLARPGLAKNIQYF
TRBJ1-4 | TRBV7-9 | CASSSKTPPTNEKLFF
TRBJ2-7 | TRBV7-3 | CASSRPGGEQYF
TRBJ2-7 | TRBV20-1 | CSASRRNEQYF
TRBJ1-1 | TRBV5-1 | CASSNRTNTEAFF
TRBJ1-5 | TRBV6-1 | CASSETGTVPGQPQHF
TRBJ1-1 | TRBV10-3 | CAIRQGVLNTEAFF
TRBJ2-1 | TRBV5-4 | CASSYYNEQFF
TRBJ2-5 | TRBV10-3 | CAISEVRGRETQYF
TRBJ1-1 | TRBV4-1 | CASSQLQGNVGGEAFF
TRBJ2-2 | TRBV5-6 | CASRIRAGLNTGELFF
TRBJ2-5 | TRBV21-1 | CASSLPPIRSSGMAETQYF
TRBJ2-5 | TRBV11-3 | CASSLVSETQYF
TRBJ2-2 | TRBV15 | CATSRDFGSGLAGSNTGELFF
TRBJ2-7 | TRBV6-1 | CASRRTSGILNEQYF
TRBJ1-4 | TRBV7-6 | CASSRLDPYAGDEKLFF
TRBJ2-1 | TRBV2 | CASSTDGTSHNEQFF
TRBJ2-7 | TRBV5-4 | CASSLEQASYEQYF
TRBJ1-4 | TRBV28 | CASRYQGAHNEKLFF
TRBJ2-5 | TRBV11-2 | CASSPDRGRAGFETQYF
TRBJ2-1 | TRBV6-6 | CASITQAYNEQFF
TRBJ1-2 | TRBV5-1 | CASKPGQGAGGYTF
TRBJ2-7 | TRBV10-2 | CASSERGITYEQYF
TRBJ1-2 | TRBV28 | CASSPQGYGYTF
TRBJ1-2 | TRBV19 | CASSIDVRGRDGYTF